The present T cell receptor (beta chain) was sequenced within a study of T cells in Graves' hyperthyroidism and ophthalmopathy. This clonotype has ten or more counts. No antigen is known for it. Deletions cut 5 bases from V and 9 bases from J, with 10 bases between. The germline CDR1 and CDR2 sequences are DFQATT and SNEGSKA (reference sequence). The CDR3 length is 10 residues. TCR beta CDR3 regions were amplified from RNA. The study used the HTBI primer set for a first-round RT-PCR of the TCR CDR3. A single record per CDR3 protein comes from TCRdb applying MiXCR to the multiplex PCR reads. The sample contains roughly 180,000 distinct CDR3 sequences, over 15% of which appear only once. Patients aged 18 to 65 with hyperthyroidism were newly diagnosed, with duration under 2 months. Clinical symptoms, serum thyroxine, TRAb, thyroid ultrasound and orbital computed tomography established diagnosis. Findings and limits, study-wide: Most thyroid-expanded clonotypes above 0.001 were also found in blood.

The V call is TRBV20-1, the J call TRBJ1-2; D remains ambiguous. The sequence was collected from a woman in her forties or fifties with Graves' hyperthyroidism. Specimen: blood. CDR3 amino acids: CSALPGRYTF. The CDR3 DNA reads as TGCAGTGCTCTCCCCGGGCGCTACACCTTC.